The sequence of this T cell receptor (beta chain) was determined in a study of blood T cell repertoires in COVID-19. Background on the study: Sites in the United States, Italy and Spain provided acute and convalescent COVID-19 samples.

The length of the CDR3 is 11 residues. Trimming took off 3 bases at V and 8 bases at J, with 4 bases between the two ends. Germline-derived CDR1 and CDR2 are KGHDR and SFDVKD. As processed by the authors: Quantification of nucleated cells was approximated via reference gene primer amplification. Sequencing used immunoSEQ multiplex PCR; TCRdb keeps in-frame clones, though not all of them. V and J calls and clone size are given by that table; D and trimming were obtained from the DNA. The table lists about 200,000 clones, 80% to 85% of them singletons. The V call is TRBV24-1, the J call TRBJ2-1, with no clear D. The sample comprised peripheral blood. The source of this sequence is a human donor in a cohort sampled during active COVID-19. The chain's CDR3 is CATSDVDEQFF. The CDR3 DNA sequence: TGTGCCACCAGTGATGTCGATGAGCAGTTCTTC.